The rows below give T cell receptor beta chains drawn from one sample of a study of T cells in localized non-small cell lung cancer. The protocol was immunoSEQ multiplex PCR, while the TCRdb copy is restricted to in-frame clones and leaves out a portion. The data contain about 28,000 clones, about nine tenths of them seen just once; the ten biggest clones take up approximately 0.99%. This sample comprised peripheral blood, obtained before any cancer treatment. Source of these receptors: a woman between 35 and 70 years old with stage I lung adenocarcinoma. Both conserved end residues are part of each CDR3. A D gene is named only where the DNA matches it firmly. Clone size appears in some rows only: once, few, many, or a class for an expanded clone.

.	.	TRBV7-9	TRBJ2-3	TGTGCCAGCGGAACAGGTCCCACAGATACGCAGTATTTT	CASGTGPTDTQYF
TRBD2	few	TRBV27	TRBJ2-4	TGTGCCAGCAGCGACATCGAAGGCGGGAGGGCCAAAAACATTCAGTACTTC	CASSDIEGGRAKNIQYF
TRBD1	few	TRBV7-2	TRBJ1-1	TGTGCCAGCAGCCCCCGACCGGGACAGGGTGCGATGAACACTGAAGCTTTCTTT	CASSPRPGQGAMNTEAFF
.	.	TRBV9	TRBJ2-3	TGTGCCAGCAGCGTGTTGAGACTACCCACAGATACGCAGTATTTT	CASSVLRLPTDTQYF
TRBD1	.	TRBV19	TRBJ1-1	TGTGCCAGTAGTTTGGGGACAGGGGGCACTGAAGCTTTCTTT	CASSLGTGGTEAFF
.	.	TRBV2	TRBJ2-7	TGTGCCAGCAGGCGGGACTCCTCCTACGAGCAGTACTTC	CASRRDSSYEQYF
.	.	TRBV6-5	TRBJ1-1	TGTGCCAGCAGTTACTCGAGGAAGGGACGAAACACTGAAGCTTTCTTT	CASSYSRKGRNTEAFF
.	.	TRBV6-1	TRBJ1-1	TGTGCCAGCAGTGAAGGAGGGAGGCCTGGGGCTTTCTTT	CASSEGGRPGAFF
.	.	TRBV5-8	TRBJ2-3	TGTGCCAGCAGCCCGGAGACCCGGGCTCAGACAGATACGCAGTATTTT	CASSPETRAQTDTQYF
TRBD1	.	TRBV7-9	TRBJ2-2	TGTGCCAGCAGCCCCGGACAGGGGCGGACCGGGGAGCTGTTTTTT	CASSPGQGRTGELFF
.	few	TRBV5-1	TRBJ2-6	TGCGCCAGCAGCTGGGGAGGAAGCTCTGGGGCCAACGTCCTGACTTTC	CASSWGGSSGANVLTF
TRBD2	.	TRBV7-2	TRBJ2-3	TGTGCCAGCACCCTAGCGGGGGGGCCAGGGGATACGCAGTATTTT	CASTLAGGPGDTQYF
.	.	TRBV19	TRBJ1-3	TGTGCCAGTAGTATAGACCGTTTAAACACCATATATTTT	CASSIDRLNTIYF
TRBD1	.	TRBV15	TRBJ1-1	TGTGCCACCAGCAACACAGGGGAGATAGCTTTCTTT	CATSNTGEIAFF
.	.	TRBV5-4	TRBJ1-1	TGTGCCAGCAGCTTGAATTGGCGGACTGAAGCTTTCTTT	CASSLNWRTEAFF
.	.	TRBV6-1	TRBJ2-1	TGTGCCAGCACCCGAACAGGACTCGGGGACAATGAGCAGTTCTTC	CASTRTGLGDNEQFF
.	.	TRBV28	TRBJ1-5	TGTGCCAGCATCACTGTCGGTGGCAGGGGAAGCAATCAGCCCCAGCATTTT	CASITVGGRGSNQPQHF
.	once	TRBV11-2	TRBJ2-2	TGTGCCAGCAGCTTATCAGGTCGGTCCACCGGGGAGCTGTTTTTT	CASSLSGRSTGELFF
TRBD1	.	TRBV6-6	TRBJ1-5	TGTGCCAGCAGTTACACACAGGGGGCCGGTCAGCCCCAGCATTTT	CASSYTQGAGQPQHF
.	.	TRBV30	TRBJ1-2	TGTGCCTGGAGTGTACCGGGTGTTAACTATGGCTACACCTTC	CAWSVPGVNYGYTF
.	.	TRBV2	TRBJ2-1	TGTGCCAGCAAACCCCGCGATCTCGATAATGAGCAGTTCTTC	CASKPRDLDNEQFF
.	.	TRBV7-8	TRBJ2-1	TGTGCCAGCAGCTTAGGGAGGGTAGCTGAGCAGTTCTTC	CASSLGRVAEQFF
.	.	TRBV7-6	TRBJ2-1	TGTGCCAGCAGCTTGCGGGGCCTAACCAATGAGCAGTTCTTC	CASSLRGLTNEQFF
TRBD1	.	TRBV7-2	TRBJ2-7	TGTGCCAGCAGCTTAACTCCAGGGGGCGCCGAGCAGTACTTC	CASSLTPGGAEQYF
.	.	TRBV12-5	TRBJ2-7	TGTGCTAGTGGGACCAGGACTACATACGAGCAGTACTTC	CASGTRTTYEQYF
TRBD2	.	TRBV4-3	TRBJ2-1	TGCGCCAGCAAAAGGGGCGGGGGGGCCGTAGATGAGCAGTTCTTC	CASKRGGGAVDEQFF
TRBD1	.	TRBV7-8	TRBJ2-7	TGTGCCAGCAGCCATGCCTTTACAGGGGTTGGCGGAGAACCGGAGCAGTACTTC	CASSHAFTGVGGEPEQYF
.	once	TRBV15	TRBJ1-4	TGTGCCACCAGCAGAGATTTGGGGATTGACGAAAAACTGTTTTTT	CATSRDLGIDEKLFF